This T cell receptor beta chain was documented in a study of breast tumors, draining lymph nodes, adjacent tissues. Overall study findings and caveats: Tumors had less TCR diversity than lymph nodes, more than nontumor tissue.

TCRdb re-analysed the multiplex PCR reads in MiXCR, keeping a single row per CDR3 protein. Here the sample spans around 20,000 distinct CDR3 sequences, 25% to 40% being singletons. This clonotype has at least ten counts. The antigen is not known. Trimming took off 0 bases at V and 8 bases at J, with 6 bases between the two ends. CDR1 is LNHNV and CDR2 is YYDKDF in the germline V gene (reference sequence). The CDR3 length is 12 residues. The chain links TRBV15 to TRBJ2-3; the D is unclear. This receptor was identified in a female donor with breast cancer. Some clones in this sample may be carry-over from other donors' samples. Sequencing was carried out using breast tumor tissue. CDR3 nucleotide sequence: TGTGCCACCAGCAGAGATTGGGCTACGCAGTATTTT. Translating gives CATSRDWATQYF.